This is a list of T cell receptor beta chains from one sample in a study of blood T cell repertoires in COVID-19. Method: immunoSEQ multiplex PCR; TCRdb's copy keeps in-frame clones and lacks some. The table records about 240,000 clones, around 81% of them present only once. Sequencing was carried out using peripheral blood. These receptors all stem from a woman aged 80 or older with COVID-19, enrolled during active disease. CDR3s include the opening cysteine and the closing phenylalanine or tryptophan. The D gene is left open where the match is weak. Clone sizes are given selectively: once, few, many, or a class where the clone is expanded.

v_call	j_call	d_call	clone_size	cdr3_nt	cdr3_aa
TRBV28	TRBJ1-5	.	once	TGTGCCAGCAGTCCCTGGACAGTCTCCCCCGATCATCAGCCCCAGCATTTT	CASSPWTVSPDHQPQHF
TRBV7-9	TRBJ2-4	.	once	TGTGCCAGCAGCACCCACCAACAGGGGGGGACAATAAACATTCAGTACTTC	CASSTHQQGGTINIQYF
TRBV5-1	TRBJ2-5	.	.	TGCGCCAGCAGCTTTCCCGGAGAGACCCAGTACTTC	CASSFPGETQYF
TRBV6-5	TRBJ1-5	.	.	TGTGCCAGCCAATACTCTAGAGGAAATCAGCCCCAGCATTTT	CASQYSRGNQPQHF
TRBV7-9	TRBJ1-4	.	.	TGTGCCAGCAGCTCAATCCCCATTACCCCCCGAGAGGAGAAACTGTTTTTT	CASSSIPITPREEKLFF
TRBV3-1/TRBV3-2	TRBJ2-2	TRBD2	.	TGTGCCAGCAGCCTCGGGACTAGCGGGACAACGAACACCGGGGAGCTGTTTTTT	CASSLGTSGTTNTGELFF
TRBV2	TRBJ1-6	TRBD1	.	TGTGCCAGCAGTGAACTCCAGGGGGCGAATTCACCCCTCCACTTT	CASSELQGANSPLHF
TRBV7-9	TRBJ1-2	.	once	TGTGCCAGCAGCTTAGCAGGACAGAGCTATGGCTACACCTTC	CASSLAGQSYGYTF
TRBV5-1	TRBJ2-1	.	.	TGCGCCAGCAGCTCCCAGGGCACCGTGGATGAGCAGTTCTTC	CASSSQGTVDEQFF
TRBV6-2/TRBV6-3	TRBJ1-1	.	.	TGTGCCAGCAGTTACTCGCAGGGCTACACTGAAGCTTTCTTT	CASSYSQGYTEAFF
TRBV5-1	TRBJ1-6	.	.	TGCGCCAGCAGCTCCCAGGGCCCAAGCTCCTATAATTCACCCCTCCACTTT	CASSSQGPSSYNSPLHF
TRBV11-2	TRBJ1-6	TRBD1	.	TGTGCCAGCAGCTTACCGAGGGGGCTAAGTAATTCACCCCTCCACTTT	CASSLPRGLSNSPLHF
TRBV9	TRBJ2-3	TRBD2	.	TGTGCCAGCAGCGTAGCTGTGGCGGGAGAGGGTCGAGATACGCAGTATTTT	CASSVAVAGEGRDTQYF
TRBV5-8	TRBJ1-2	TRBD1	.	TGTGCCAGCAGTTCGGGACAGGGCTATGGCTACACCTTC	CASSSGQGYGYTF
TRBV6-6	TRBJ2-7	.	.	TGTGCCAGCAGTTACTTTCAGGGCATGTACGAGCAGTACTTC	CASSYFQGMYEQYF
TRBV4-3	TRBJ2-3	TRBD2	.	TGCGCCAGCAGCCAGGGGACTAGCGTCACAGATACGCAGTATTTT	CASSQGTSVTDTQYF